A selection of T cell receptor beta chains follows, all from one sample in a study of blood T cell repertoires in COVID-19. TCRdb's table, derived via immunoSEQ multiplex PCR, lists solely in-frame clones and lacks some. The sample shows roughly 21,000 clones, 83% of them seen only once. What was sequenced was peripheral blood. The receptor source for this set is a human donor in a cohort sampled during active COVID-19. Both conserved end residues are part of each CDR3. Fields, in order: CDR3 protein, CDR3 DNA, clone size, D gene, J gene, V gene. D genes are given only for firm matches. A row's size may be missing; if present it is once, few, many or a size class.

CDR3: CASSLATSMYLDTQYF
DNA: TGTGCCAGCAGCTTAGCGACTAGTATGTATCTGGATACGCAGTATTTT
size: few
D: .
J: TRBJ2-3
V: TRBV11-2

CDR3: CASSWTGDNSPLHF
DNA: TGTGCCAGCAGCTGGACAGGGGATAATTCACCCCTCCACTTT
size: .
D: TRBD1
J: TRBJ1-6
V: TRBV3-1/TRBV3-2

CDR3: CASSLEGQGYSGNTIYF
DNA: TGTGCCAGCAGCTTAGAGGGCCAGGGATACTCTGGAAACACCATATATTTT
size: .
D: .
J: TRBJ1-3
V: TRBV13

CDR3: CAPGSTGQGDTQYF
DNA: TGTGCCCCCGGCAGCACAGGACAGGGCGATACGCAGTATTTT
size: once
D: TRBD1
J: TRBJ2-3
V: TRBV7-9

CDR3: CASYSGVGGYTF
DNA: TGTGCCAGCTACTCAGGGGTCGGCGGCTACACCTTC
size: .
D: .
J: TRBJ1-2
V: TRBV6-4

CDR3: CASTGQENYGYTF
DNA: TGTGCCAGTACCGGACAGGAGAACTATGGCTACACCTTC
size: once
D: TRBD1
J: TRBJ1-2
V: TRBV19

CDR3: CASSPSTDTGELFF
DNA: TGTGCCAGCAGCCCCTCCACAGACACCGGGGAGCTGTTTTTT
size: .
D: .
J: TRBJ2-2
V: TRBV7-9

CDR3: CASSPQTSASNYGYTF
DNA: TGTGCCAGCAGCCCCCAGACATCCGCTTCTAACTATGGCTACACCTTC
size: .
D: .
J: TRBJ1-2
V: TRBV2

CDR3: CASSRRTGYNEQFF
DNA: TGTGCCAGCAGTAGGAGAACAGGCTACAATGAGCAGTTCTTC
size: .
D: .
J: TRBJ2-1
V: TRBV28

CDR3: CASQITSYNEQFF
DNA: TGTGCCAGCCAAATCACTAGTTACAATGAGCAGTTCTTC
size: .
D: .
J: TRBJ2-1
V: TRBV6-5

CDR3: CASSWKQGTGNTIYF
DNA: TGTGCCAGCAGCTGGAAACAGGGAACTGGAAACACCATATATTTT
size: .
D: .
J: TRBJ1-3
V: TRBV2

CDR3: CASSLEQGPLHF
DNA: TGCGCCAGCAGCTTGGAACAGGGTCCCCTCCACTTT
size: .
D: .
J: TRBJ1-6
V: TRBV5-1

CDR3: CSVQRGAGEQFF
DNA: TGCAGCGTCCAACGAGGGGCGGGGGAGCAGTTCTTC
size: .
D: .
J: TRBJ2-1
V: TRBV29-1

CDR3: CASHPRTGFGQAGNTIYF
DNA: TGTGCCAGCCATCCCCGGACAGGGTTTGGTCAGGCAGGAAACACCATATATTTT
size: .
D: TRBD1
J: TRBJ1-3
V: TRBV7-9

CDR3: CASSQGGYGELFF
DNA: TGTGCCAGCAGCCAAGGGGGCTATGGGGAGCTGTTTTTT
size: .
D: .
J: TRBJ2-2
V: TRBV3-1/TRBV3-2

CDR3: CASSSTGASTEAFF
DNA: TGTGCCAGCAGCTCCACAGGGGCTTCCACTGAAGCTTTCTTT
size: .
D: TRBD1
J: TRBJ1-1
V: TRBV7-9

CDR3: CASRLQGRSYEQYF
DNA: TGTGCCAGCAGGTTACAGGGGAGATCCTACGAGCAGTACTTC
size: .
D: TRBD1
J: TRBJ2-7
V: TRBV6-5

CDR3: CASSQGAGGYTF
DNA: TGTGCCAGCAGTCAGGGGGCTGGTGGCTACACCTTC
size: .
D: TRBD1
J: TRBJ1-2
V: TRBV6-4

CDR3: CASSELSVYEQYF
DNA: TGTGCCAGCAGTGAATTGTCCGTCTACGAGCAGTACTTC
size: .
D: .
J: TRBJ2-7
V: TRBV2

CDR3: CATSFPGLGNNEQFF
DNA: TGTGCCACCAGCTTCCCGGGACTAGGGAACAATGAGCAGTTCTTC
size: .
D: TRBD2
J: TRBJ2-1
V: TRBV15

CDR3: CASSVGQGGPYEQYF
DNA: TGTGCCAGCAGCGTGGGTCAGGGGGGACCCTACGAGCAGTACTTC
size: .
D: .
J: TRBJ2-7
V: TRBV9

CDR3: CASSLGQRNYGYTF
DNA: TGTGCCAGCAGCTTGGGACAGCGTAACTATGGCTACACCTTC
size: few
D: .
J: TRBJ1-2
V: TRBV5-4

CDR3: CASSPRSRGRAPGELFF
DNA: TGTGCCAGCAGTCCACGTTCCAGGGGGCGAGCCCCCGGGGAGCTGTTTTTT
size: .
D: TRBD1
J: TRBJ2-2
V: TRBV6-6

CDR3: CATSGLPGQDSPAFF
DNA: TGTGCCACCAGTGGTCTTCCGGGACAGGATTCACCGGCTTTCTTT
size: .
D: TRBD1
J: TRBJ1-1
V: TRBV24-1

CDR3: CASSQDQNYGYTF
DNA: TGTGCCAGCAGCCAAGATCAGAACTATGGCTACACCTTC
size: .
D: .
J: TRBJ1-2
V: TRBV7-2

CDR3: CASSQVPLLAGGLMWEQFF
DNA: TGCGCCAGCAGCCAAGTCCCTCTACTAGCGGGGGGCCTAATGTGGGAGCAGTTCTTC
size: .
D: TRBD2
J: TRBJ2-1
V: TRBV4-1

CDR3: CASSQETGRETQYF
DNA: TGTGCCAGCAGCCAAGAAACAGGGCGTGAGACCCAGTACTTC
size: few
D: .
J: TRBJ2-5
V: TRBV6-5

CDR3: CASRETEIDSPLHF
DNA: TGTGCCAGCAGGGAAACAGAGATAGATTCACCCCTCCACTTT
size: few
D: .
J: TRBJ1-6
V: TRBV7-8

CDR3: CASSEAGTGGHEQYF
DNA: TGTGCCAGCAGTGAAGCCGGGACAGGGGGCCACGAGCAGTACTTC
size: .
D: TRBD1
J: TRBJ2-7
V: TRBV6-1

CDR3: CASSVGGSNQPQHF
DNA: TGTGCCAGCAGCGTAGGCGGTAGCAATCAGCCCCAGCATTTT
size: once
D: .
J: TRBJ1-5
V: TRBV9

CDR3: CASDHPDLHNEKLFF
DNA: TGTGCCAGCGACCATCCCGACTTACATAATGAAAAACTGTTTTTT
size: .
D: .
J: TRBJ1-4
V: TRBV3-1/TRBV3-2

CDR3: CASRGLASTGELFF
DNA: TGTGCCAGCAGGGGACTAGCATCCACCGGGGAGCTGTTTTTT
size: .
D: TRBD2
J: TRBJ2-2
V: TRBV2

CDR3: CSVGTGANYGYTF
DNA: TGCAGCGTCGGGACAGGTGCAAACTATGGCTACACCTTC
size: .
D: TRBD1
J: TRBJ1-2
V: TRBV29-1

CDR3: CASSPGLVGRGGTDTQYF
DNA: TGTGCCAGCAGTCCGGGACTAGTTGGCCGTGGTGGCACAGATACGCAGTATTTT
size: .
D: TRBD2
J: TRBJ2-3
V: TRBV11-2

CDR3: CASRPIKRGHYEQYF
DNA: TGTGCCAGCCGGCCCATAAAGCGGGGGCACTACGAGCAGTACTTC
size: few
D: TRBD2
J: TRBJ2-7
V: TRBV2

CDR3: CASSQGQGEEKLFF
DNA: TGTGCCAGCAGCCAAGGACAGGGGGAGGAAAAACTGTTTTTT
size: .
D: TRBD1
J: TRBJ1-4
V: TRBV4-2

CDR3: CSARLGHYTF
DNA: TGCAGTGCTAGACTCGGTCACTACACCTTC
size: .
D: .
J: TRBJ1-2
V: TRBV20-1

CDR3: CAWRRMTDLNSPLHF
DNA: TGTGCCTGGAGGAGGATGACAGACCTTAATTCACCCCTCCACTTT
size: .
D: .
J: TRBJ1-6
V: TRBV30

CDR3: CASSQEIWTGAYGYTF
DNA: TGTGCCAGCAGCCAAGAAATATGGACAGGAGCCTATGGCTACACCTTC
size: .
D: TRBD1
J: TRBJ1-2
V: TRBV4-2

CDR3: CATSDAGQGVGGEQFF
DNA: TGTGCCACCAGTGACGCGGGACAGGGGGTAGGCGGTGAGCAGTTCTTC
size: .
D: TRBD1
J: TRBJ2-1
V: TRBV24-1

CDR3: CASSLGRVNEQFF
DNA: TGTGCCAGCAGTCTGGGGAGGGTGAATGAGCAGTTCTTC
size: .
D: TRBD2
J: TRBJ2-1
V: TRBV28

CDR3: CASFERELKDTQYF
DNA: TGTGCCAGCTTCGAGCGGGAGCTCAAAGATACGCAGTATTTT
size: once
D: TRBD2
J: TRBJ2-3
V: TRBV2

CDR3: CASSEGGLSTGELFF
DNA: TGTGCCAGCAGTGAAGGGGGGCTCTCGACCGGGGAGCTGTTTTTT
size: .
D: .
J: TRBJ2-2
V: TRBV6-1

CDR3: CASSEMDSYSYNSPLHF
DNA: TGTGCCAGCAGTGAGATGGACAGTTACTCCTATAATTCACCCCTCCACTTT
size: few
D: .
J: TRBJ1-6
V: TRBV6-1

CDR3: CASSIRGGRRTNEKLFF
DNA: TGTGCCAGTAGTATTCGCGGGGGAAGGAGGACTAATGAAAAACTGTTTTTT
size: .
D: .
J: TRBJ1-4
V: TRBV19